Listed here is a single TCR beta chain. Its antigen is still unknown. No base quality values were provided; no much bigger clone lies one nucleotide off. From the germline V gene, CDR1 is MNHNS and CDR2 is SASEGT. The CDR3, cysteine through phenylalanine, is 16 amino acids long. The kept DNA is CDR3 alone, 48 bases in frame from the first base. Deletion took 1 base off V and 0 bases off J, with a span of 10 bases between the germline ends. What this sample's time point label stands for: newly diagnosed, previously untreated cHL patient sample. To serve as a comparison group for the relapsed/refractory trial patients, PBMCs were sequenced from patients with newly diagnosed, previously untreated classical Hodgkin lymphoma. Peripheral blood was collected in 8 mL Vacutainer Cell Preparation Tubes, from which PBMCs were isolated by centrifugation and then cryopreserved. The source of the sample is a study of PD-1 blockade in classical Hodgkin lymphoma (dated by TCRdb to 2018 to 2020). With respect to the entire study: The study used CyTOF and TCR beta sequencing to define a peripheral blood immune signature of response to PD-1 blockade in classical Hodgkin lymphoma. Results the study describes overall, beyond this receptor: Baseline TCR diversity was reported to be lower in newly diagnosed patients than in healthy donors and to be lower still in relapsed/refractory patients. The study was limited to a single clinical trial cohort, and causes of repertoire differences, possibly disease activity or prior therapy, remained undefined.

Genomic DNA was extracted with the Qiagen DNeasy kit from unsorted PBMCs and from negatively selected CD4+ and CD8+ fractions. TCR beta CDR3 regions were subjected to amplification by immunoSEQ multiplex PCR with primers that anneal to V and J segments. A synthetic immune receptor repertoire was used to minimize amplification bias, and any remaining bias was removed computationally after sequencing. In the source study's methods: Repertoire diversity was quantified as the Shannon entropy index using custom Python scripts. The unsorted, CD4+ and CD8+ repertoires were each analyzed separately, with the exception of combined analyses, where CD4+ and CD8+ sequences were merged in silico. Not all clones reach the TCRdb copy of this immuneACCESS table, which keeps in-frame sequences only. Checked studies attribute under half of the gap to unresolved V genes and leave the rest unexplained. V, J and clone size are those of that table, while D and trimming were read from the DNA. The sample table shows 20,000 to 25,000 clones, and roughly 94% are seen once. The ten largest account for approximately 5% of the sample.

The rearrangement joined TRBV6-1 to TRBJ2-1; possibly the D gene is TRBD1, per 5 matching bases. Sequenced input: peripheral blood mononuclear cells (PBMCs). The source is a human donor with classical Hodgkin lymphoma. The DNA sequence is as follows: TGTGCCAGCAGTGAAGGGGGCTGGAGCTCCTACAATGAGCAGTTCTTC. It is translated as CASSEGGWSSYNEQFF.